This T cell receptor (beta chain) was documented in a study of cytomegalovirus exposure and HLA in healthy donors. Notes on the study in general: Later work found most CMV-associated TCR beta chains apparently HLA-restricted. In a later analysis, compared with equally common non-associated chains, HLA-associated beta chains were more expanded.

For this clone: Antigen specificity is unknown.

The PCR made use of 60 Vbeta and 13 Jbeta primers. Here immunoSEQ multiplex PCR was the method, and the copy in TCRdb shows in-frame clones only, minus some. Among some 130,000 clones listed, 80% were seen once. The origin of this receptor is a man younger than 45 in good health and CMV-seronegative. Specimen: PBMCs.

The CDR3 is CASSLGTSGLGTQYF. In nucleotides, the CDR3 is TGTGCCAGCAGCTTAGGGACTAGCGGGCTAGGTACGCAGTATTTT. V gene TRBV7-2 combines with J gene TRBJ2-3; 11 bases are shared with TRBD2. J gave up 8 bases and V 1 base, and 5 bases lay outside the gene matches. The CDR3 loop spans 15 amino acids. Germline V gene data show CDR1 as SGHTA and CDR2 as FQGNSA.